This T cell receptor beta chain was identified in a study of blood T cell repertoires in COVID-19. The repertoire was sequenced with immunoSEQ multiplex PCR; TCRdb's copy has only in-frame clones and lacks some. This sample has some 150,000 clones; roughly four fifths occur once, and the top ten carry 1.6%. Trimming removed 5 bases at V and 4 bases at J, with 23 bases between. This CDR3 contains 18 residues. Germline assignment: CDR1 MNHEY and CDR2 SVGEGT. This receptor was obtained from a human donor in a cohort sampled during active COVID-19. What was sequenced was peripheral blood. The chain combines TRBV6-2 or TRBV6-3 with TRBJ1-4; perhaps TRBD1 as D (5 bases). CDR3: CASSNIRTGFRGNEKLFF. DNA of the CDR3: TGTGCCAGCAGTAACATCCGGACCGGATTTAGGGGTAATGAAAAACTGTTTTTT.